One sample yielded the 9 T cell receptor beta chains listed below, sequenced in a study of beta chain features in type 1 diabetes. Expressed TCRB transcripts were sequenced, since all the RNA that had been isolated was reverse transcribed. The protocol was immunoSEQ multiplex PCR, while the TCRdb copy is restricted to in-frame clones and leaves out a portion. This table holds fewer than 350,000 clones, around 20% found once. What was sequenced was naive CD4+ T cells from blood. The source of these receptors is a woman in her late teens or twenties in good health.

The rearrangement links TRBV14 to TRBJ2-3, with D possibly matching TRBD2 (6 bases). Germline V lookup: CDR1 SGHDN, CDR2 FVKESK. The CDR3 contains 18 residues. V was clipped by 2 bases and J by 2 bases, with 20 bases between them. Here the CDR3 DNA reads TGTGCCAGCAGCCAATCACCGGGACTTTCGACAATCACAGATACGCAGTATTTT. As protein: CASSQSPGLSTITDTQYF.

This clone was counted a few times. The rearrangement links TRBV25-1 to TRBJ1-2, with D possibly TRBD1 on 5 matching bases. The germline gives CDR1 MGHDK, CDR2 SYGVNS. The germline V and J ends were trimmed by 1 base and 4 bases, with 13 bases remaining between them. This CDR3 spans 15 amino acids. This CDR3 is CASSESGLSSYGYTF. The CDR3 DNA is TGTGCCAGCAGTGAATCGGGACTTTCCTCCTATGGCTACACCTTC.

The rearrangement uses TRBV9 and TRBJ2-3; TRBD1 is a possible D gene (6 bases). CDR1 is SGDLS, CDR2 YYNGEE, per germline. The V end lost 0 bases, the J end lost 2 bases, and 10 bases lay between the germline ends. This CDR3 is built from 15 residues. The CDR3 region has the DNA TGTGCCAGCAGCGTAGGGGACATACCCACAGATACGCAGTATTTT. As protein: CASSVGDIPTDTQYF.

The chain uses TRBV5-8 and TRBJ1-2; D remains unclear. In germline, CDR1 is SGHTS, CDR2 YDEGEE. The CDR3 loop spans 15 amino acids. V dropped 0 bases and J dropped 4 bases, with 13 bases sitting between them. CDR3 region: CASSLDAGSRYGYTF. The CDR3 DNA sequence: TGTGCCAGCAGCTTGGACGCAGGCAGCCGCTATGGCTACACCTTC.

The table lists this clone with a few counts. The V and J genes are TRBV29-1 and TRBJ2-5; no clear D gene. The CDR3 is 13 amino acids. Germline V gene lookup returns CDR1 SQVTM and CDR2 ANQGSEA. V was trimmed by 4 bases and J by 0 bases, leaving 9 bases between them. CDR3 sequence reads: CSVGATYQETQYF. As DNA, the CDR3 is TGCAGCGTTGGGGCGACGTACCAAGAGACCCAGTACTTC. The variable domain in full, completed from reference TRBV29-1 and TRBJ2-5, reads SAVISQKPSRDICQRGTSLTIQCQVDSQVTMMFWYRQQPGQSLTLIATANQGSEATYESGFVIDKFPISRPNLTFSTLTVSNMSPEDSSIYLCSVGATYQETQYFGPGTRLLVL.

This clone has a handful of counts. The V gene is TRBV18, the J gene TRBJ2-5, with a tentative D call TRBD2 (5 bases). Trimming left V 8 bases short and J 7 bases short, with 17 bases between. CDR1 is KGHSH, CDR2 LQKENI, per germline. The CDR3 extends over 13 amino acids. CDR3 region: CASTPSSEGTQYF. The CDR3 DNA sequence: TGTGCCAGCACGCCTTCTAGTGAGGGGACCCAGTACTTC. Variable domain in full (rest from reference TRBV18 and TRBJ2-5): NAGVMQNPRHLVRRRGQEARLRCSPMKGHSHVYWYRQLPEEGLKFMVYLQKENIIDESGMPKERFSAEFPKEGPSILRIQQVVRGDSAAYFCASTPSSEGTQYFGPGTRLLVL.

The rearrangement uses TRBV30 and TRBJ1-1; D may be TRBD1 (5 bases). Germline CDR1 GTSNPN, CDR2 SVGIG (reference sequence). This CDR3 comprises 12 residues. V was pared by 4 bases and J by 4 bases, with 10 bases between. CDR3 amino acids: CAWTRGATEAFF. The CDR3 DNA reads as TGTGCCTGGACCCGCGGGGCCACTGAAGCTTTCTTT.

This sequence joins TRBV7-9 and TRBJ1-2; D gene ambiguous. V gave up 10 bases and J gave up 4 bases, with 13 bases separating them. CDR1 and CDR2 (germline): SEHNR, FQNEAQ (reference sequence). The CDR3 has 12 amino acids. Here the CDR3 reads CATNFVSYGYTF. The CDR3 region has the DNA TGTGCCACTAACTTTGTGTCCTATGGCTACACCTTC.

This rearrangement joins TRBV5-1 to TRBJ2-7, with 7 positions matching TRBD1. The CDR3 has 16 amino acids. V lost 3 bases and J lost 0; bases outside the gene matches: 9. The V gene's germline CDR1 is SGHRS and CDR2 YFSETQ. CDR3 loop: CASSSSMGQSSYEQYF. DNA for the CDR3: TGCGCCAGCAGCTCCTCGATGGGACAGAGCTCCTACGAGCAGTACTTC.